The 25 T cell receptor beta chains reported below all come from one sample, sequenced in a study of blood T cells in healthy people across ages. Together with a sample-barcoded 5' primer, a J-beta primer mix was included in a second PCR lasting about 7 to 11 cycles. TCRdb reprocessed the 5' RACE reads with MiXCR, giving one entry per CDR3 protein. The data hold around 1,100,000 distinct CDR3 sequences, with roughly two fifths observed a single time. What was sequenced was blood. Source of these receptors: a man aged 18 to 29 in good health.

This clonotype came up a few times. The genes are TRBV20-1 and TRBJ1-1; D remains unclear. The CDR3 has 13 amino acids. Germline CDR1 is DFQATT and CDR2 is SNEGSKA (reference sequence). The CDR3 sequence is CRVTDTMNTEAFF. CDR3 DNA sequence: TGCAGGGTCACTGATACCATGAACACTGAAGCTTTCTTT.

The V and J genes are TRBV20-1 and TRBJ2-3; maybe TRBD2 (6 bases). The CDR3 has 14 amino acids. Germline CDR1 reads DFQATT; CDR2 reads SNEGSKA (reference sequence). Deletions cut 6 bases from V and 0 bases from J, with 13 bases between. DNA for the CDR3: TGCAGTGCCCCGCCAGCGGGTAGCACAGATACGCAGTATTTT. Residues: CSAPPAGSTDTQYF.

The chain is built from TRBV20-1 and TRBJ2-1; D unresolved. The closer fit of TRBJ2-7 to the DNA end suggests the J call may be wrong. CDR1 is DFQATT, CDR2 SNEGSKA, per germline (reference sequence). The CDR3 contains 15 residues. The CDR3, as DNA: TGCAGTGCTAGAGGGGCCTACAAACTCTACAATGAGCAGTACTTC. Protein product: CSARGAYKLYNEQYF.

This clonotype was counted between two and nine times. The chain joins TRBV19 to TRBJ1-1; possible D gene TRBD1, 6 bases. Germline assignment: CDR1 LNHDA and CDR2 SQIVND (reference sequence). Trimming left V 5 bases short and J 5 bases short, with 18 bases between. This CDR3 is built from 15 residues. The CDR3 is CASSDPQGGGTEAFF. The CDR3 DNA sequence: TGTGCCAGTAGTGATCCACAGGGAGGGGGGACTGAAGCTTTCTTT.

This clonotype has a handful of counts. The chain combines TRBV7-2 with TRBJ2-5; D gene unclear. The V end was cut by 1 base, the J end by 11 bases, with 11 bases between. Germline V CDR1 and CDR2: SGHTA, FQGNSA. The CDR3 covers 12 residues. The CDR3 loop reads CASSLVANEQYF. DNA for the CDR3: TGTGCCAGCAGCTTAGTCGCAAATGAGCAGTACTTC.

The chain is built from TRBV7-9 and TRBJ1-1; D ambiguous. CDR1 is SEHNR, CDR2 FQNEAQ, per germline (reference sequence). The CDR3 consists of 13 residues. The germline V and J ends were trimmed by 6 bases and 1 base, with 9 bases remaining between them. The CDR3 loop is CASREKGNTEAFF. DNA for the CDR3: TGTGCCAGCAGGGAGAAGGGGAACACTGAAGCTTTCTTT.

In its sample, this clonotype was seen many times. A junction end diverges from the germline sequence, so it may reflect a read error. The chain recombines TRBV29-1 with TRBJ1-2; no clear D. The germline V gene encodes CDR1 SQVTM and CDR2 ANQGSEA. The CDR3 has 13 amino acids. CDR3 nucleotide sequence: TGCAGTGTTGGTCCGGGTTACGACTATGGCTACACCTTC. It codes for CSVGPGYDYGYTF.

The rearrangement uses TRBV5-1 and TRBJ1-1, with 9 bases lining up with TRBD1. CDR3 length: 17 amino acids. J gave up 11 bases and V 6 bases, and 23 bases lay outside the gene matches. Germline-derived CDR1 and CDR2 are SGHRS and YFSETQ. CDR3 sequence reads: CASTVSLPRQGEGPAFF. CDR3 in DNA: TGCGCCAGCACCGTTTCCTTACCACGACAGGGGGAAGGCCCGGCTTTCTTT.

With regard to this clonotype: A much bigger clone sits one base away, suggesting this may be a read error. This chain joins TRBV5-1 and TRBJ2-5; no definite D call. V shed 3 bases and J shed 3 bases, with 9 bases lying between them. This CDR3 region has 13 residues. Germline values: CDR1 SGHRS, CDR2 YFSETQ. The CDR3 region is CASSSVEEETQYF. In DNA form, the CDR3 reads TGCGCCAGCAGCTCGGTCGAAGAAGAGACCCAGTACTTC.

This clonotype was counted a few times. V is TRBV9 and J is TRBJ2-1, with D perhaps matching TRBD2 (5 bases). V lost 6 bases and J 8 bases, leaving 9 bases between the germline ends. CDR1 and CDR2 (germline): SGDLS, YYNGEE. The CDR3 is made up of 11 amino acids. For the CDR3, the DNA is TGTGCCAGCATGAGGGTCGATGAGCAGTTCTTC. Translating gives CASMRVDEQFF.

The CDR3 reads CASSFGGRRESGYTF. CDR3 bases: TGTGCCAGCAGTTTTGGTGGGCGACGGGAAAGTGGCTACACCTTC. This chain connects TRBV12-3 or TRBV12-4 to TRBJ1-2; D is undetermined. CDR3 length: 15 amino acids. V gave up 3 bases and J gave up 7 bases, with 18 bases separating them.

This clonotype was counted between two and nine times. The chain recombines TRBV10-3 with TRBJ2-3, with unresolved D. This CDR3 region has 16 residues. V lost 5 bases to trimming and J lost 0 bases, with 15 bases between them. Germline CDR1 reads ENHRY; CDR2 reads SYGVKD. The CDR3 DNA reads TGTGCCATCAGTTCCGGGCCTCTGGATAGCACAGATACGCAGTATTTT. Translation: CAISSGPLDSTDTQYF.

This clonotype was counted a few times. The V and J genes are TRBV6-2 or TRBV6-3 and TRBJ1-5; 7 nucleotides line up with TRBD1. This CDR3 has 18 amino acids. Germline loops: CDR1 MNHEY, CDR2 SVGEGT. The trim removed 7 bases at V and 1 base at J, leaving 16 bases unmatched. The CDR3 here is CASMALTGPPGSNQPQHF. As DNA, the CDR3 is TGTGCCAGCATGGCCTTGACAGGGCCACCCGGGAGCAATCAGCCCCAGCATTTT.

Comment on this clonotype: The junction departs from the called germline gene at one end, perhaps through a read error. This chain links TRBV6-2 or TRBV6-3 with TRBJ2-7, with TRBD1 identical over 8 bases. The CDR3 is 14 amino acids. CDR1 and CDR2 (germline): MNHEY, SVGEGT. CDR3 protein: CVSSRQGLSYEQYF. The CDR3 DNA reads TGTGTCAGCAGTCGACAGGGGCTGTCCTACGAGCAGTACTTC.

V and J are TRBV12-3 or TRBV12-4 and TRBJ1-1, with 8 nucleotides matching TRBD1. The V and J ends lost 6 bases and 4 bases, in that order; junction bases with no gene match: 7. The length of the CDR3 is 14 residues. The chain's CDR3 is CASRPGQGGTEAFF. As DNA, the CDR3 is TGTGCCAGCAGGCCCGGACAGGGCGGCACTGAAGCTTTCTTT.

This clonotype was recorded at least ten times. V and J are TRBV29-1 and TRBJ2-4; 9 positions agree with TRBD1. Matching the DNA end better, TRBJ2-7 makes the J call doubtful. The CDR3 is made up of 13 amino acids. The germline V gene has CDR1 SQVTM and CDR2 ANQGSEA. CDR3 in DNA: TGCAGCGTTTACGGGACAGGGTCATCCGAGCAGTACTTC. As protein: CSVYGTGSSEQYF.

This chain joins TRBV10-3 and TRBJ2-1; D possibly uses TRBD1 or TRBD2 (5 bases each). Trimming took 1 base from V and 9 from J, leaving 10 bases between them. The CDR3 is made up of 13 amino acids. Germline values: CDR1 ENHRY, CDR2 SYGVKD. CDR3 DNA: TGTGCCATCAGTGAGTTGGGGGAAAGTGAGCAGTTCTTC. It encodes CAISELGESEQFF.

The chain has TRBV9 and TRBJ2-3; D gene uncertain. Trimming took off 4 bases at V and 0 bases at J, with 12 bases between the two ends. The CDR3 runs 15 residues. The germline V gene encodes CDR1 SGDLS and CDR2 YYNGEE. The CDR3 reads CASSPRALSTDTQYF. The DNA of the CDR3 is TGTGCCAGCAGCCCTCGGGCCCTCAGCACAGATACGCAGTATTTT.

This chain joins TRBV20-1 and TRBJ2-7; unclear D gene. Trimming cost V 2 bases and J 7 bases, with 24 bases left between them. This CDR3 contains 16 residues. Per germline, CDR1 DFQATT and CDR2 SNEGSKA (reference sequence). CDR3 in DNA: TGCAGTGCTAGAAGCCTTACTCATTTTAGTAACAATGAGCAGTACTTC. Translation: CSARSLTHFSNNEQYF.

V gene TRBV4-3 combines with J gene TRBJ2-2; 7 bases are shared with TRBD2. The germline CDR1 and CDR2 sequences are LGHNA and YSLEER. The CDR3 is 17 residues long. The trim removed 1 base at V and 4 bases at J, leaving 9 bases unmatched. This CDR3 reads CASSQGYSGGVTGELFF. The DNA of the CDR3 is TGCGCCAGCAGCCAAGGGTATTCGGGGGGAGTCACCGGGGAGCTGTTTTTT.

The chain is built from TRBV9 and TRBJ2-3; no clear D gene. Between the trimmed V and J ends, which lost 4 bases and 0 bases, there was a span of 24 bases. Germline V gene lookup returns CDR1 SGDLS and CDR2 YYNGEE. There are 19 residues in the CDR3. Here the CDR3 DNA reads TGTGCCAGCAGCTACTCCGCAACTCACATTACTACTAGCACAGATACGCAGTATTTT. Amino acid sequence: CASSYSATHITTSTDTQYF.

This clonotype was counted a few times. The CDR3 is CASSSHGQGTEAFF. In DNA form, the CDR3 reads TGTGCCAGCAGTTCTCACGGACAGGGGACTGAAGCTTTCTTT. The chain is built from TRBV12-3 or TRBV12-4 and TRBJ1-1; 9 nucleotides line up with TRBD1. The CDR3 has 14 residues. The ends lost 4 bases at V and 5 bases at J; junction bases unmatched: 5.

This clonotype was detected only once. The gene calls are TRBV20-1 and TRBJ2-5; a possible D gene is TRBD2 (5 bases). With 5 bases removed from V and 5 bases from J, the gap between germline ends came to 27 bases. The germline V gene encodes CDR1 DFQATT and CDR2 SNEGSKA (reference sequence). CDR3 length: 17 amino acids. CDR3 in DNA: TGCAGTGCTGTACCTTCGGACCCGGGATCTATGGGGGAGACCCAGTACTTC. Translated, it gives CSAVPSDPGSMGETQYF.

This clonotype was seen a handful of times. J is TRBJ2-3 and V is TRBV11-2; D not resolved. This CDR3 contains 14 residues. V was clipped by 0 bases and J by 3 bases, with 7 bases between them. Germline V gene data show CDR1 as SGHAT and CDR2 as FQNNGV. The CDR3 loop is CASSLDLWTDTQYF. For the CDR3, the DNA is TGTGCCAGCAGCTTAGATCTTTGGACAGATACGCAGTATTTT. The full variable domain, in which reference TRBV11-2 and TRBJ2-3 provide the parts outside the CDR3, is EAGVAQSPRYKIIEKRQSVAFWCNPISGHATLYWYQQILGQGPKLLIQFQNNGVVDDSQLPKDRFSAERLKGVDSTLKIQPAKLEDSAVYLCASSLDLWTDTQYFGPGTRLTVL.

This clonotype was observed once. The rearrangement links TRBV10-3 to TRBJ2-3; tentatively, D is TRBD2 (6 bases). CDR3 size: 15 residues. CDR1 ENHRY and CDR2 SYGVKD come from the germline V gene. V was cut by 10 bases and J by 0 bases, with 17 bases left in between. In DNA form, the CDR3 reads TGTGCCACATCTAGCGCACCCACTAGCACAGATACGCAGTATTTT. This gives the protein CATSSAPTSTDTQYF.